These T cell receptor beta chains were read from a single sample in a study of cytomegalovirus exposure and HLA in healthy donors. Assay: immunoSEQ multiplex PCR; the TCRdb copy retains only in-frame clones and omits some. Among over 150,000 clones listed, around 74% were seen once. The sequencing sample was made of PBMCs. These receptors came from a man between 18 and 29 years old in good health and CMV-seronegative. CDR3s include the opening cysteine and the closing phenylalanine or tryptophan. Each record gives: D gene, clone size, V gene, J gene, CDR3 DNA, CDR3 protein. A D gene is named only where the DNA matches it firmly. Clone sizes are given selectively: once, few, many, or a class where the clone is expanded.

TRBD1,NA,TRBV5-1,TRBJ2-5,TGCGCCAGCAGCTTGGCCGGCAGGGGACAGGAGACCCAGTACTTC,CASSLAGRGQETQYF
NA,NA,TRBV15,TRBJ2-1,TGTGCCACCAGCAGAGATTATATAGGAGTGCACTTATCTTATGGTGAGCAGTTCTTC,CATSRDYIGVHLSYGEQFF
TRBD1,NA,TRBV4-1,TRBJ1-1,TGCGCCAGCAGCCAAACGGTTGTGAACAGGGGGAACACTGAAGCTTTCTTT,CASSQTVVNRGNTEAFF
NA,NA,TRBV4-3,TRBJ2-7,TGCGCCAGCAGCCAGGGGTATGGCAGGGGTTACCCGGAGCAGTACTTC,CASSQGYGRGYPEQYF
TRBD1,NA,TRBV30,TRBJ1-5,TGTGCCTGGGGGTTCGGACAGGGGGCGGGTCAGCCCCAGCATTTT,CAWGFGQGAGQPQHF
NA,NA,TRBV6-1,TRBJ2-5,TGTGCCAGCAGCCTTCCGGCGGCTTCCTCGGAGACCCAGTACTTC,CASSLPAASSETQYF
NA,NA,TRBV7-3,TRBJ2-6,TGTGCCAGCAGCTCCCACTTCAGGGGCTCTGGGGCCAACGGCCTGACTTTC,CASSSHFRGSGANGLTF
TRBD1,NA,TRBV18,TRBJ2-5,TGTGCCAGCTCACCAATGACAGGGGATCAAGAGACCCAGTACTTC,CASSPMTGDQETQYF
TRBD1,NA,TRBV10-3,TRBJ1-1,TGTGCCATCAGCCGGGACAGGTTGGGCACTGAAGCTTTCTTT,CAISRDRLGTEAFF
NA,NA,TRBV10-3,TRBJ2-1,TGTGCCATCAGTGAGTCCATAGACAGCTCCTACAATGAGCAGTTCTTC,CAISESIDSSYNEQFF
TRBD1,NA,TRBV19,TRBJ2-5,TGTGCCAGTAGTATGGGTCGACAGGGGGAGACCCAGTACTTC,CASSMGRQGETQYF
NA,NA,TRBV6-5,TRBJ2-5,TGTGCCAGCAGCCCTCTAGCGACTGAGACCCAGTACTTC,CASSPLATETQYF
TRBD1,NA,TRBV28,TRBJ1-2,TGTGCCAGCAGCCTTGGGACAGGGGGGTATGGCTACACCTTC,CASSLGTGGYGYTF
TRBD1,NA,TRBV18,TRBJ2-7,TGTGCCAGCTCACCGACAGGGGGGGCCTACGAGCAGTACTTC,CASSPTGGAYEQYF
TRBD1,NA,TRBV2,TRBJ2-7,TGTGCCAGCACCGGGGACAGCTACGAGCAGTACTTC,CASTGDSYEQYF
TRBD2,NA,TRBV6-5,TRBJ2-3,TGTGCCAGCAGTTCTGAAGCGGGGGAGCGCACAGATACGCAGTATTTT,CASSSEAGERTDTQYF
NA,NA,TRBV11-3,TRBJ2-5,TGTGCCAGCAGCGCTCAGGGGGGAGAGACCCAGTACTTC,CASSAQGGETQYF
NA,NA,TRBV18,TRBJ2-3,TGTGCCAGCTCAACGGTGACAGATACGCAGTATTTT,CASSTVTDTQYF
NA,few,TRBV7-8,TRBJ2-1,TGTGCCAGCAGCTTTTTGCGGGGAGCCTACAATGAGCAGTTCTTC,CASSFLRGAYNEQFF
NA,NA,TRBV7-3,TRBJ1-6,TGTGCCAGCAGCTTAACGAGTTTGGGCAGTTCACCCCTCCACTTT,CASSLTSLGSSPLHF
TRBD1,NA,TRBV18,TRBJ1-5,TGTGCCAGCTCACTGACAGGGGGCGTTGATCAGCCCCAGCATTTT,CASSLTGGVDQPQHF
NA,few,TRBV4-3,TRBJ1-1,TGCGCCAGCAGCTACCGACAGGCAAGAACTGAAGCTTTCTTT,CASSYRQARTEAFF
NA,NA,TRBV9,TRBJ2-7,TGTGCCAGCAGCGCCCTCCCGGGGGGCCTCTACGAGCAGTACTTC,CASSALPGGLYEQYF